This T cell receptor beta chain came from a study of control samples from healthy donors and cancer patients. Germline V gene lookup returns CDR1 MNHNS and CDR2 SASEGT. There are 16 residues in the CDR3. Trimming left V 4 bases short and J 6 bases short, with 18 bases between. Sequencing used immunoSEQ multiplex PCR; TCRdb keeps in-frame clones, though not all of them. The data contain about 54,000 clones, 95% to 97% of them singletons. Sequenced material: blood. This clonotype was obtained from a woman in her twenties or thirties in good health. The V gene is TRBV6-1, the J gene TRBJ1-4; D gene unclear. This chain's CDR3 is CASSGDRASDYEKLFF. CDR3 coding DNA: TGTGCCAGCAGTGGCGACCGGGCCTCCGACTATGAAAAACTGTTTTTT.